This is a list of T cell receptor beta chains from one sample in a study of cytomegalovirus exposure and HLA in healthy donors. The protocol was immunoSEQ multiplex PCR, while the TCRdb copy is restricted to in-frame clones and leaves out a portion. Of about 96,000 clones detected, about four fifths appear once; the ten largest clones hold around 3%. Sequencing input: PBMCs. The receptor set was obtained from a female donor in good health and CMV-seropositive. The CDR3 runs from the conserved cysteine through the conserved F or W. The D gene is left open where the match is weak. Clone size appears in some rows only: once, few, many, or a class for an expanded clone.

CDR3 length,D gene,V gene,J gene,clone size,CDR3 DNA,CDR3 protein
14,TRBD1,TRBV7-3,TRBJ2-5,.,TGTGCCAGCAGCCGACAGGGGGGGAGAGAGACCCAGTACTTC,CASSRQGGRETQYF
15,TRBD1,TRBV6-1,TRBJ1-1,few,TGTGCCAGCAGTGATCCGGGACAGGGTACCTCTGAAGCTTTCTTT,CASSDPGQGTSEAFF
13,.,TRBV10-1,TRBJ2-5,.,TGCGCCAGCAGTGAGGGCCTCCAAGAGACCCAGTACTTC,CASSEGLQETQYF
13,.,TRBV5-1,TRBJ1-1,.,TGCGCCAGCAGCCCGGGACACCCCACTGAAGCTTTCTTT,CASSPGHPTEAFF
15,.,TRBV4-1,TRBJ1-2,.,TGCGCCAGCAGCCAAGGGGCAGGCCAAGACTATGGCTACACCTTC,CASSQGAGQDYGYTF
18,.,TRBV28,TRBJ2-5,.,TGTGCCAGCAGTTCCCCTAGGGGGGTAGCGGGCGTCCAAGAGACCCAGTACTTC,CASSSPRGVAGVQETQYF
16,.,TRBV28,TRBJ2-2,.,TGTGCCAGCAGGATCGGGGGGCGGCAGAACACCGGGGAGCTGTTTTTT,CASRIGGRQNTGELFF
14,TRBD1,TRBV7-9,TRBJ1-2,.,TGTGCCAGCACCTCGGGGGACAGAAACTATGGCTACACCTTC,CASTSGDRNYGYTF
16,.,TRBV18,TRBJ2-7,.,TGTGCCAGCTCACCCCAGTCCCAGGGGGGTTGGTACGAGCAGTACTTC,CASSPQSQGGWYEQYF
13,.,TRBV29-1,TRBJ2-5,.,TGCAGCGTTGAATGGGCGGGGAGGGAGACCCAGTACTTC,CSVEWAGRETQYF
19,TRBD1,TRBV7-2,TRBJ2-1,.,TGTGCCAGCAGCTTCCGTGGCCCGGGACAGGGGGAAGGAAAAAATGAGCAGTTCTTC,CASSFRGPGQGEGKNEQFF
18,TRBD1,TRBV27,TRBJ1-2,.,TGTGCCAGCAGTAAAACACGTCCCCGGGACAGCTTCCACTATGGCTACACCTTC,CASSKTRPRDSFHYGYTF
12,TRBD1,TRBV6-1,TRBJ1-2,.,TGTGCCAGCCCCGGGACAGGTGGGAGGTACACCTTC,CASPGTGGRYTF
17,TRBD1,TRBV7-8,TRBJ2-1,.,TGTGCCAGCAGGCCCGGGACAGGGGGCTCCCTAGGGGGGGAGCAGTTCTTC,CASRPGTGGSLGGEQFF
14,.,TRBV29-1,TRBJ1-1,few,TGCAGCGTTGGCTGGTGGCGAGAGGCCACTGAAGCTTTCTTT,CSVGWWREATEAFF
15,.,TRBV5-1,TRBJ1-1,.,TGCGCCAGCAGCGTACAGGGAGCTTGGGGTACTGAAGCTTTCTTT,CASSVQGAWGTEAFF
11,.,TRBV6-1,TRBJ2-2,.,TGTGCCAGCAGTGTTCCCTGGGAGCTGTTTTTT,CASSVPWELFF
14,TRBD1,TRBV19,TRBJ1-1,.,TGTGCCAGTAGACGACAGGGAGTGAACACTGAAGCTTTCTTT,CASRRQGVNTEAFF
11,.,TRBV30,TRBJ1-2,.,TGTGCCTGGAGCCGAGACTATGGCTACACCTTC,CAWSRDYGYTF
12,.,TRBV11-3,TRBJ1-1,.,TGTGCCAGCAGCGTGAGGGGGACTGAAGCTTTCTTT,CASSVRGTEAFF